This TCR beta chain is drawn from a study of blood T cell repertoires in COVID-19. Study details: Nucleic acid was either cDNA or gDNA, and it came from T cells, B-cell-depleted T cells, or PBMCs.

Measured with immunoSEQ multiplex PCR; TCRdb has only the in-frame clones, and not every one. The sample has 470,000 or so clones, 80% to 90% seen once. The sample holds a few counts of this clone. This clonotype originated in a human donor in a cohort sampled during active COVID-19. The source material was peripheral blood.

CDR3 nucleotide sequence: TGTGCCAGCAGCTTAGGACAGAGCGGCTACACCTTC. Its translation is CASSLGQSGYTF. The gene calls are TRBV28 and TRBJ1-2, with TRBD1 as a possible D gene (6 bases). In germline, CDR1 is MDHEN, CDR2 SYDVKM. This CDR3 region has 12 residues. V was trimmed by 6 bases and J by 8 bases, leaving 13 bases between them.